The present T cell receptor (beta chain) was sequenced within a study of cytomegalovirus exposure and HLA in healthy donors. Study findings and constraints: Most observed TCR sequences were rare, whereas some public TCRs were detected in many donors. Published work reported that the classifier diagnosed cytomegalovirus status with high specificity and sensitivity.

As regards this clone: The antigen is undetermined.

Sequencing used immunoSEQ multiplex PCR; TCRdb keeps in-frame clones, though not all of them. This table holds roughly 200,000 clones, about 81% found once. The CDR3 runs to 13 residues. V trimming: 3 bases; J trimming: 9 bases; junction bases outside the gene matches: 1. Germline loops: CDR1 SNHLY, CDR2 FYNNEI. Sequenced sample: PBMCs. This clonotype was sampled from a woman aged 25 to 45 in good health and CMV-seronegative. The rearrangement joins TRBV2 to TRBJ1-6; 8 bases line up with TRBD1. Here the CDR3 DNA reads TGTGCCAGCAGTGACAGGGGGCTTTCACCCCTCCACTTT. Protein: CASSDRGLSPLHF. Combining the CDR3 with reference TRBV2 and TRBJ1-6 gives the whole variable domain EPEVTQTPSHQVTQMGQEVILRCVPISNHLYFYWYRQILGQKVEFLVSFYNNEISEKSEIFDDQFSVERPDGSNFTLKIRSTKLEDSAMYFCASSDRGLSPLHFGNGTRLTVT.